The present T cell receptor beta chain was sequenced within a study of blood T cell repertoires in COVID-19. Whole-study context: Sample material is recorded as cDNA or gDNA derived from T cells, B-cell-depleted T cells, or PBMCs.

CDR1 is MNHEY, CDR2 SMNVEV, per germline (reference sequence). The V and J ends lost 6 bases and 4 bases, in that order; junction bases with no gene match: 9. This CDR3 contains 16 residues. Method: immunoSEQ multiplex PCR; TCRdb's copy keeps in-frame clones and lacks some. The sample lists just over 650,000 clones, 85% to 90% occurring once. The TCR comes from a woman aged 18-29 years with acute or convalescent COVID-19. Input material: peripheral blood. The V gene is TRBV27, the J gene TRBJ2-3, with 11 bases identical to TRBD2. CDR3 DNA: TGTGCCAGCAGCACTCCTTTAGCGGGGGGGCCAGATACGCAGTATTTT. It yields the protein CASSTPLAGGPDTQYF.